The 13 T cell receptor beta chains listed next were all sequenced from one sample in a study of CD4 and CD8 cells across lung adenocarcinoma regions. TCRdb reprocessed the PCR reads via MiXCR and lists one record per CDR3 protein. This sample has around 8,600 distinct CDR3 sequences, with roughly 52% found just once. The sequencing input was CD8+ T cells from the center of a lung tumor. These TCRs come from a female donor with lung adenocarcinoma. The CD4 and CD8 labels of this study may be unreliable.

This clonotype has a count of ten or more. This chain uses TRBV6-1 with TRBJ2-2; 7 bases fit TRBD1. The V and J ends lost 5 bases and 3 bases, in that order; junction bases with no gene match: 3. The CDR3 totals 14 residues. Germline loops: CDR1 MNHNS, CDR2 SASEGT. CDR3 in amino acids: CASSPTGHTGELFF. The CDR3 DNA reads TGTGCCAGCAGTCCGACAGGGCACACCGGGGAGCTGTTTTTT.

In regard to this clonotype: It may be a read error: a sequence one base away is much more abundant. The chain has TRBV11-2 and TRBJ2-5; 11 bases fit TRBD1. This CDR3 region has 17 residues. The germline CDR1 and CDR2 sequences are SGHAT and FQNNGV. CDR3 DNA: TGTGCCAGCAGTCCGCCCGGACAGGGGGCAGGCCAAGAGACCCGGTACTTC. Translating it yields CASSPPGQGAGQETRYF.

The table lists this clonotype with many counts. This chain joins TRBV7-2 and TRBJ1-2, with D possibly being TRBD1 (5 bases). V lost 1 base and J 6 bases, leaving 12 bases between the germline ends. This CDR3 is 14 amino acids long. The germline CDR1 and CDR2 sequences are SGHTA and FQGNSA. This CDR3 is CASSLGRDMDGYTF. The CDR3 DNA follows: TGTGCCAGCAGCTTAGGCAGGGATATGGATGGCTACACCTTC.

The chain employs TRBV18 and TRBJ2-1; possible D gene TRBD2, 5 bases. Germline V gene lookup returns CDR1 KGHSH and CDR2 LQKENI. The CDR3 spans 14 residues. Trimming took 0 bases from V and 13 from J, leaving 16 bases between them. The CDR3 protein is CASSPPSGMETQFF. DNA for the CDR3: TGTGCCAGCTCACCACCGTCCGGGATGGAGACCCAGTTCTTC.

The CDR3 nucleotides are TGTGCCAGGGTCAACGGGGGGGAGGCCAAAAACACCCAGTACTTC. Translated: CARVNGGEAKNTQYF. The chain couples TRBV7-6 to TRBJ2-4; 8 nucleotides match TRBD2. V was pared by 9 bases and J by 13 bases, with 20 bases of the junction left unmatched. This CDR3 has 15 residues. The germline CDR1 and CDR2 sequences are SGHVS and FNYEAQ.

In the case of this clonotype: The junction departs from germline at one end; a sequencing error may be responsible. The CDR3 DNA follows: TGTGCCAGCGGCTTAGGGGGCGGTGACACAGAGACGCAGTATTTT. Translation gives CASGLGGGDTETQYF. V gene TRBV11-3 combines with J gene TRBJ2-3; 7 nucleotides line up with TRBD1. The germline V gene has CDR1 SGHNT and CDR2 YENEEA. CDR3 length: 15 residues. The full variable domain, completed using reference TRBV11-3 and TRBJ2-3, is EAGVVQSPRYKIIEKKQPVAFWCNPISGHNTLYWYLQNLGQGPELLIRYENEEAVDDSQLPKDRFSAERLKGVDSTLKIQPAELGDSAVYLCASGLGGGDTETQYFGPGTRLTVL.

In nucleotides, the CDR3 is TGTGCCAGCAGGTTCGGGGGGGGGCCTGTAGAGACCCAGTACTTC. Translation: CASRFGGGPVETQYF. V usage is TRBV11-2 and J usage is TRBJ2-5; TRBD2 matches at 8 bases. There are 15 residues in the CDR3. Germline CDR1 and CDR2: SGHAT and FQNNGV. V shed 6 bases and J 4 bases; nucleotides not matched to a gene: 10.

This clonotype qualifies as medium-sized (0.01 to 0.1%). This CDR3 reads CASSFRAYTQYF. The CDR3 DNA follows: TGTGCCAGCAGCTTTCGAGCGTATACGCAGTATTTT. V gene TRBV7-2 combines with J gene TRBJ2-3; D gene uncertain. Germline CDR1 SGHTA, CDR2 FQGNSA. The CDR3 contains 12 residues. Trimming left V 3 bases short and J 7 bases short, with 8 bases between.

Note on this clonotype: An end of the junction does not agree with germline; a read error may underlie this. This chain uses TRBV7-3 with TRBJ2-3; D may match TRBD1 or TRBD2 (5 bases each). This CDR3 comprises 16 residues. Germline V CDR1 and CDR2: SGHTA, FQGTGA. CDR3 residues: CASAEHQGGGIGTQYF. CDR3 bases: TGTGCCAGCGCGGAACACCAGGGTGGGGGAATCGGTACGCAGTATTTC.

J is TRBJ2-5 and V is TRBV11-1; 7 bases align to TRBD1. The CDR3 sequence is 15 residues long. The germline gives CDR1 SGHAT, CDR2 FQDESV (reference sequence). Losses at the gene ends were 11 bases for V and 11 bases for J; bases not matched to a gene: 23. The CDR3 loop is CAGGLGGPGPDTQYF. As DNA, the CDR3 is TGTGCCGGGGGCTTAGGGGGCCCAGGACCAGATACGCAGTACTTC.

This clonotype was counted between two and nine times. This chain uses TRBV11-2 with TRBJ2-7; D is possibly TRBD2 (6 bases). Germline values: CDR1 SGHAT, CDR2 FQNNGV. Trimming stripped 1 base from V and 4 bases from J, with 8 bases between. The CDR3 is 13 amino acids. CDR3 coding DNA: TGTGCCAGCAGCTTAGTGGCGGGGTACGAGCAGTACTTC. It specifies CASSLVAGYEQYF.

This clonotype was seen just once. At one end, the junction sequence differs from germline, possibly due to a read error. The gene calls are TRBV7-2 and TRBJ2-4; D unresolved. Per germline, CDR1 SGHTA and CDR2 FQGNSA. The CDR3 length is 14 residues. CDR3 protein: CASTLLGAKNTQYF. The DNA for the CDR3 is TGCGCCAGCACCTTGCTGGGTGCCAAAAATACGCAGTATTTC.

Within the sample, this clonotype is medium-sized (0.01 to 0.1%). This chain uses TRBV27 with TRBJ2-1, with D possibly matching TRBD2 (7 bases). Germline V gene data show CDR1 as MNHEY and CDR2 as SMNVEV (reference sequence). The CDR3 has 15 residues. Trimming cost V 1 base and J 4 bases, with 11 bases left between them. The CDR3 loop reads CASSLWGGPYNEQFF. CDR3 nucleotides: TGTGCCAGCAGTTTATGGGGGGGCCCTTACAATGAGCAGTTCTTC.